This TCR beta chain was sequenced during a study of blood T cell repertoires in COVID-19. Study context: Donors in the United States, Italy and Spain gave samples during acute or convalescent COVID-19. From T cells, B-cell-depleted T cells, or PBMCs came the material, which was cDNA or gDNA.

Trimming pared 4 bases from V and 6 bases from J, leaving 16 bases between. The CDR3 length is 14 residues. Germline V gives CDR1 SGHDT, CDR2 YYEEEE. Per the original data handling: Cell counts per sample came from amplifying reference gene primers. The table came from immunoSEQ multiplex PCR; TCRdb's copy has only in-frame clones and leaves some out. V and J calls and clone size are given by that table; D and trimming were obtained from the DNA. The data contain some 400,000 clones, 90% of them seen just once; the ten biggest clones take up approximately 7%. The sequence was obtained from a man aged 18-30 years with active or convalescent COVID-19. V gene TRBV5-6 combines with J gene TRBJ1-1; D uncertain. The sample consisted of peripheral blood. The CDR3 DNA reads as TGTGCCAGCAGCCCACTCCGGGGAGTGGCTGAAGCTTTCTTT. It encodes CASSPLRGVAEAFF.